Listed here are 24 T cell receptor beta chains from one sample, sequenced in a study of breast tumors, draining lymph nodes, adjacent tissues. MiXCR was run by TCRdb on the multiplex PCR reads, yielding one entry per CDR3 protein. The data show around 25,000 distinct CDR3 sequences, about 24% seen once. Sequenced sample: breast tumor tissue. Receptors were obtained from a female donor with breast cancer. Some clones in this sample may be carry-over from other donors' samples.

In this sample, this clonotype turned up many times. This sequence joins TRBV10-3 and TRBJ2-5; 10 bases fit TRBD2. Unmatched junction bases numbered 6, after V lost 0 bases and J lost 5 bases. Looked up from germline, CDR1 is ENHRY and CDR2 is SYGVKD. The CDR3 covers 16 residues. The CDR3 nucleotides read TGTGCCATCAGTGAGTCTCCAGCGGGAGGGCCGGAGACCCAGTACTTC. Protein product: CAISESPAGGPETQYF.

This clonotype has a handful of counts. The chain links TRBV4-2 to TRBJ2-7, with no clear D. V was pared by 5 bases and J by 2 bases, with 13 bases between. There are 14 residues in the CDR3. The V gene's germline CDR1 is LGHNA and CDR2 YNFKEQ. CDR3 loop: CASSFGVDAYEQYF. In DNA form, the CDR3 reads TGTGCCAGCAGCTTCGGAGTAGATGCCTACGAGCAGTACTTC.

In its sample, this clonotype was seen once. No conserved phenylalanine or tryptophan is present at the end of the CDR3, so a read error is the likely explanation. The chain recombines TRBV24-1 with TRBJ2-2; 8 nucleotides agree with TRBD2. Looked up from germline, CDR1 is KGHDR and CDR2 is SFDVKD. Trimming took 3 bases from V and 4 from J; bases not matched to a gene: 12. The CDR3 spans 18 residues. The CDR3 spells CATSDPIEVAGITGELFV. DNA of the CDR3: TGTGCCACCAGTGATCCGATCGAGGTAGCGGGAATCACCGGGGAGCTGTTTGTT.

A word on this clonotype: Because the CDR3 is missing its conserved closing phenylalanine or tryptophan, this is likely a read error. The chain combines TRBV28 with TRBJ1-2, with D perhaps matching TRBD1 (5 bases). The length of the CDR3 is 15 residues. Between the trimmed V and J ends, which lost 7 bases and 4 bases, there was a span of 19 bases. Germline V gene data show CDR1 as MDHEN and CDR2 as SYDVKM. The chain's CDR3 is CASNPLPGGGYGYTL. DNA for the CDR3: TGTGCCAGCAATCCTCTCCCCGGGGGTGGCTATGGCTACACCCTC.

The table lists this clonotype with many counts. The J gene is TRBJ2-3, the V gene TRBV24-1; no definite D call. Trimming left V 1 base short and J 3 bases short, with 10 bases between. In germline, CDR1 is KGHDR, CDR2 SFDVKD. This CDR3 contains 15 residues. The chain's CDR3 is CATSDFGLDTDTQYF. The CDR3 bases are TGTGCCACCAGTGATTTCGGTCTAGATACAGATACGCAGTATTTT.

The chain couples TRBV18 to TRBJ1-3; perhaps TRBD1 as D (6 bases). V was trimmed by 3 bases and J by 2 bases, leaving 11 bases between them. The CDR3 contains 15 residues. Germline V CDR1 and CDR2: KGHSH, LQKENI. The CDR3 DNA reads as TGTGCCAGCTCACCGAGGACAGCAACTGGAAACACCATATATTTT. Its translation: CASSPRTATGNTIYF. The whole variable domain, filled in from reference TRBV18 and TRBJ1-3, reads NAGVMQNPRHLVRRRGQEARLRCSPMKGHSHVYWYRQLPEEGLKFMVYLQKENIIDESGMPKERFSAEFPKEGPSILRIQQVVRGDSAAYFCASSPRTATGNTIYFGEGSWLTVV.

As for this clonotype: A junction end diverges from the germline sequence, so it may reflect a read error. This rearrangement joins TRBV15 to TRBJ1-4; D not certain. Germline CDR1 and CDR2: LNHNV and YYDKDF (reference sequence). The CDR3 is made up of 13 amino acids. CDR3 DNA sequence: TGTACCACCAGCAGAGATCAGAGGGAAAGACTGTTTTTT. Its translation is CTTSRDQRERLFF.

Only one count was recorded for this clonotype. Given a much more abundant clone one base away, this may be a read error. This likely comes from a read error, as the CDR3 has no conserved phenylalanine or tryptophan at its end. In nucleotides, the CDR3 is TGTGCCAGCAGTTTATCAGGGGGTAGGGAGACCCAGTACCTC. Amino acids: CASSLSGGRETQYL. The chain joins TRBV27 to TRBJ2-5; TRBD1 is a possible D gene (6 bases). Germline CDR1 and CDR2: MNHEY and SMNVEV (reference sequence). V dropped 0 bases and J dropped 5 bases, with 10 bases sitting between them. This CDR3 is 14 amino acids long.

This clonotype was seen many times. This chain uses TRBV7-9 with TRBJ2-1; the match to TRBD2 covers 8 bases. V lost 5 bases to trimming and J lost 15 bases; unmatched junction nucleotides: 12. This CDR3 contains 13 residues. CDR1 and CDR2 (germline): SEHNR, FQNEAQ (reference sequence). The CDR3 here is CASSPPGTRDPFF. The CDR3 nucleotides read TGTGCCAGCAGCCCCCCCGGGACTAGGGACCCGTTCTTC.

This clonotype occurred many times. The chain is built from TRBV9 and TRBJ2-1; 10 bases map to TRBD2. There are 19 residues in the CDR3. Unmatched junction bases numbered 13, after V lost 0 bases and J lost 4 bases. In germline, CDR1 is SGDLS, CDR2 YYNGEE. The DNA for the CDR3 is TGTGCCAGCAGCGTAGCACTAGCGGGGCACGAAGACCGATACAATGAGCAGTTCTTC. Amino acid sequence: CASSVALAGHEDRYNEQFF.

In this sample, this clonotype turned up many times. This may be a read error: a much more frequent sequence differs by one nucleotide. The genes are TRBV7-2 and TRBJ2-2; TRBD2 might be the D (6 bases). The CDR3 length is 14 residues. V shed 5 bases and J shed 7 bases, with 14 bases lying between them. CDR1 SGHTA and CDR2 FQGNSA come from the germline V gene. The CDR3 region has the DNA TGTGCCAGCAGCCTCGGGACTCTCGGCGGGGAGCTGTTTTTT. Its protein is CASSLGTLGGELFF.

With respect to this clonotype: A single base separates this from a much larger clone, so it may be a read error. Because the CDR3 is missing its conserved closing phenylalanine or tryptophan, this is likely a read error. The rearrangement joins TRBV19 to TRBJ1-5, with unresolved D. The CDR3 sequence is 15 residues long. Between the trimmed V and J ends, which lost 7 bases and 3 bases, there was a span of 16 bases. Per germline, CDR1 LNHDA and CDR2 SQIVND (reference sequence). CDR3 in amino acids: CASNPFVGVNQPQHV. CDR3 coding DNA: TGTGCCAGTAATCCCTTTGTCGGGGTCAATCAGCCCCAGCATGTT.

About this clonotype itself: With a much larger clone just one base away, this may be a read error. The CDR3 end shows no conserved phenylalanine or tryptophan, and so a read error is likely. V gene TRBV18 combines with J gene TRBJ2-3, with 8 nucleotides matching TRBD1. Germline V CDR1 and CDR2: KGHSH, LQKENI. Unmatched junction bases numbered 0, after V lost 1 base and J lost 3 bases. CDR3 length equals 14 residues. The CDR3 DNA follows: TGTGCCAGCTCACCACGGACAGGGACAGATACGCAGTATTCT. It encodes CASSPRTGTDTQYS.

At least ten counts were recorded for this clonotype. This chain uses TRBV10-3 with TRBJ2-7, with 9 bases matching TRBD1. The CDR3 covers 14 residues. Germline values: CDR1 ENHRY, CDR2 SYGVKD. Unmatched junction bases numbered 7, after V lost 4 bases and J lost 6 bases. This chain's CDR3 is CAISGPGTGFEQYF. The DNA for the CDR3 is TGTGCCATCAGTGGCCCCGGGACAGGGTTCGAGCAGTACTTC.

This clonotype was recorded many times. The chain joins TRBV15 to TRBJ1-5; tentative D call: TRBD1 (5 bases). V dropped 0 bases and J dropped 2 bases, with 11 bases sitting between them. Germline assignment: CDR1 LNHNV and CDR2 YYDKDF (reference sequence). The CDR3 has 16 amino acids. The CDR3 DNA sequence: TGTGCCACCAGCAGAGATCAGGGAATGGGCAATCAGCCCCAGCATTTT. The encoded protein is CATSRDQGMGNQPQHF.

Only one count was recorded for this clonotype. The V gene is TRBV7-2, the J gene TRBJ2-7; either TRBD1 or TRBD2 may supply D (5 bases each). Trimming cost V 5 bases and J 7 bases, with 12 bases left between them. Germline V lookup: CDR1 SGHTA, CDR2 FQGNSA. The CDR3 has 12 residues. The CDR3 reads CASSVGAGEQYF. CDR3 nucleotide sequence: TGTGCCAGCAGCGTTGGGGCGGGTGAGCAGTACTTC.

This clonotype showed up many times. This chain uses TRBV28 with TRBJ2-7; tentative D call: TRBD2 (6 bases). In germline, CDR1 is MDHEN, CDR2 SYDVKM. This CDR3 spans 14 amino acids. V was cut by 7 bases and J by 2 bases, with 15 bases left in between. CDR3 bases: TGTGCCAGCACCCTGGAGGAGGGGACCTACGAGCAGTACTTC. As protein: CASTLEEGTYEQYF.

Ten or more counts support this clonotype. The rearrangement uses TRBV2 and TRBJ2-2; D is tentatively TRBD1 or TRBD2 (6 bases each). Germline CDR1 is SNHLY and CDR2 is FYNNEI. CDR3 length equals 14 residues. V lost 4 bases and J 7 bases, leaving 13 bases between the germline ends. DNA of the CDR3: TGTGCCAGCAGTGTTAGAGGGGGAGGCGGGGAGCTGTTTTTT. It is translated as CASSVRGGGGELFF.

This clonotype was counted ten times or more. V usage is TRBV19 and J usage is TRBJ2-7; TRBD1 might be the D (6 bases). The CDR3 loop spans 15 amino acids. The germline V gene has CDR1 LNHDA and CDR2 SQIVND (reference sequence). V was shortened by 6 bases and J by 0 bases, with 15 bases between the two germline ends. The CDR3 is CASRDDTGSSYEQYF. The CDR3 bases are TGTGCCAGTAGAGACGACACAGGGTCCTCCTACGAGCAGTACTTC. Supplemented by reference TRBV19 and TRBJ2-7, the full variable domain reads DGGITQSPKYLFRKEGQNVTLSCEQNLNHDAMYWYRQDPGQGLRLIYYSQIVNDFQKGDIAEGYSVSREKKESFPLTVTSAQKNPTAFYLCASRDDTGSSYEQYFGPGTRLTVT.

This clonotype has a count of ten or more. V and J are TRBV9 and TRBJ2-3; tentatively, D is TRBD1 or TRBD2 (5 bases each). V was trimmed by 4 bases and J by 0 bases, leaving 15 bases between them. The CDR3 totals 16 residues. Germline lookup yields CDR1 SGDLS and CDR2 YYNGEE. CDR3 sequence reads: CASSRNEGPSTDTQYF. The CDR3 nucleotides are TGTGCCAGCAGCAGAAACGAGGGACCGAGCACAGATACGCAGTATTTT.

The table lists this clonotype with many counts. V and J are TRBV12-3 or TRBV12-4 and TRBJ2-6, with TRBD1 matching 11 bases. The CDR3 contains 16 residues. Unmatched junction bases numbered 3, after V lost 4 bases and J lost 4 bases. CDR3 loop: CASSWTGGTGANVLTF. In DNA, the CDR3 is TGTGCCAGCAGTTGGACAGGGGGCACCGGGGCCAACGTCCTGACTTTC.

Turning to this clonotype: Just one base apart from a much larger clone, this may be a read error. Here the CDR3 omits its conserved ending phenylalanine or tryptophan, so a read error is the likely source. The chain uses TRBV30 and TRBJ1-5, with TRBD1 as a possible D gene (5 bases). Trimming cost V 1 base and J 7 bases, with 23 bases left between them. The CDR3 runs to 17 residues. Looked up from germline, CDR1 is GTSNPN and CDR2 is SVGIG (reference sequence). DNA of the CDR3: TGTGCCTGGAGTGACCGACGCCAGGGTGATGGTTGGCAGCCCCAGCATGTT. This sequence encodes CAWSDRRQGDGWQPQHV.

This clonotype is judged medium-sized. This chain uses TRBV5-1 with TRBJ2-2, with D possibly being TRBD1 (5 bases). V dropped 7 bases and J dropped 1 base, with 11 bases sitting between them. Germline values: CDR1 SGHRS, CDR2 YFSETQ. CDR3 size: 14 residues. CDR3 coding DNA: TGCGCCAGCTCTGACAGAGAGAACACCGGGGAGCTGTTTTTT. Encoded protein: CASSDRENTGELFF.

Comment on this clonotype: This may stem from a read error, because a much larger clone lies one nucleotide away. The chain employs TRBV3-1 and TRBJ1-4; TRBD1 aligns across 7 bases. The V and J ends lost 4 bases and 8 bases, in that order; junction bases with no gene match: 7. The CDR3 is made up of 14 amino acids. In germline, CDR1 is LGHDT, CDR2 YNNKEL (reference sequence). In nucleotides, the CDR3 is TGTGCCAGCAGCCCATGGGACAGCCTGGAAAAACTGTTTTTT. Its protein is CASSPWDSLEKLFF.